The following is a T cell receptor (beta chain) sequence with its context. The junction departs from germline at one end; a sequencing error may be responsible. The sample comes from a study of CD8 T cells in Susac syndrome. Reverse transcription of roughly 0.5 to 1 ug RNA used random hexamers. TCRdb independently ran MiXCR on the immunoSEQ multiplex PCR reads; one entry per CDR3 protein. The table shows 150,000 to 190,000 distinct CDR3 sequences, with approximately 94% occurring only once. In germline, CDR1 is SEHNR, CDR2 FQNEAQ (reference sequence). This CDR3 is built from 17 residues. The rearrangement uses TRBV7-9 and TRBJ2-3, with TRBD1 as a possible D gene (5 bases). This clonotype was obtained from a human donor with multiple sclerosis. Sample: CD8+ T cells from PBMCs. The CDR3 nucleotides read TGTGCCAGCACCTTAGGGGCCCCACAAGCGCACCCAGATACGCAGTATTTT. Its protein is CASTLGAPQAHPDTQYF.